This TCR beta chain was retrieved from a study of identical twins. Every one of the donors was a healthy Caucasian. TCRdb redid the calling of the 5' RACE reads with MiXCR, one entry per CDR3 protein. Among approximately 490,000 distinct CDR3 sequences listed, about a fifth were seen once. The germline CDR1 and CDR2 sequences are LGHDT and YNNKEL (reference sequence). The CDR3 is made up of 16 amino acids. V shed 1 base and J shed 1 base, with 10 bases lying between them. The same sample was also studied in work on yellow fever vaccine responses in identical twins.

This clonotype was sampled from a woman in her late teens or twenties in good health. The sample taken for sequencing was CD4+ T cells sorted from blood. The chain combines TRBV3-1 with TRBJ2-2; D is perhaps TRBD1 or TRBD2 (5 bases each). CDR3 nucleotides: TGTGCCAGCAGCCAAGTTTGGGGGTGGAACACCGGGGAGCTGTTTTTT. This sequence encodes CASSQVWGWNTGELFF.